This T cell receptor (beta chain) was recovered during a study of sequential checkpoint blockade in melanoma. Overall study: Arm A got nivolumab then ipilimumab; arm B the reverse, 1:1. Maintenance nivolumab came after either treatment sequence.

This table comes from immunoSEQ multiplex PCR, and its TCRdb copy is limited to in-frame clones, with some not included. The profile covers 12,000 to 15,000 clones, with more than 45% appearing a single time and about 16% taken by the ten largest. Treatment noted: randomized to nivolumab then ipilimumab (arm A) or the reverse (arm B). No patient had prior DNA-damaging chemotherapy. From thawed PBMCs, live CD3+CD8+ cells negative for CD19 and CD56 were sorted. The CDR3 extends over 13 amino acids. Germline CDR1 SGDLS, CDR2 YYNGEE. V dropped 0 bases and J dropped 5 bases, with 9 bases sitting between them.

Specimen: CD8+ T cells sorted from blood (inferred from file names), collected from a patient given nivolumab and ipilimumab in sequence. This chain connects TRBV9 to TRBJ2-7, with D possibly matching TRBD2 (6 bases). The clonotype was recovered from a human donor with melanoma. CDR3: CASSVGTTDEQYF. As DNA, the CDR3 is TGTGCCAGCAGCGTAGGGACTACTGACGAGCAGTACTTC.